This is a list of T cell receptor beta chains from one sample in a study of Ad26.COV2.S vaccination and SARS-CoV-2 variants. Data came from immunoSEQ multiplex PCR; TCRdb stores just in-frame clones and leaves some out. The data show roughly 300,000 clones, approximately 90% seen once. This specimen was peripheral blood, taken in a trial of Ad26.COV2.S vaccine versus placebo. Receptors originate from a person aged 18-60 years who received the Ad26.COV2.S COVID-19 vaccine or a placebo. Each CDR3 is given with its conserved first and last residue. A D gene is named only where the DNA matches it firmly. For some rows the clone size is stated as once, few or many, or as a class when expanded; others skip it.

CDR3 DNA: TGTGCCAGCGCGAAAGTAGGGGTATTGAACACTGAAGCTTTCTTT
CDR3 protein: CASAKVGVLNTEAFF
D gene: -
V gene: TRBV19
J gene: TRBJ1-1
clone size: once

CDR3 DNA: TGTGCCAGCAGCCAAGAAGACAGGGGGCGTTCACCCCTCCACTTT
CDR3 protein: CASSQEDRGRSPLHF
D gene: TRBD1
V gene: TRBV11-1
J gene: TRBJ1-6
clone size: -

CDR3 DNA: TGTGCCAGCAGTTTGGACGGACATAGCTCCTACGAGCAGTACTTC
CDR3 protein: CASSLDGHSSYEQYF
D gene: -
V gene: TRBV27
J gene: TRBJ2-7
clone size: -

CDR3 DNA: TGTGCTAGTGGTCTCGGACAGGGAGGGCAGTACTTC
CDR3 protein: CASGLGQGGQYF
D gene: TRBD1
V gene: TRBV12-5
J gene: TRBJ2-7
clone size: -

CDR3 DNA: TGTGCCAGCAGCCAAGACCTGGGACAGGGCAAAAATGAGCAGTTCTTC
CDR3 protein: CASSQDLGQGKNEQFF
D gene: TRBD1
V gene: TRBV14
J gene: TRBJ2-1
clone size: -

CDR3 DNA: TGTGCCAGCAGCCCGACCCGGGCGGAAGAGACCCAGTACTTC
CDR3 protein: CASSPTRAEETQYF
D gene: -
V gene: TRBV7-3
J gene: TRBJ2-5
clone size: -

CDR3 DNA: TGTGCCAGCAGTGGGGCCCATGGGATCCTAAATTCTAACTATGGCTACACCTTC
CDR3 protein: CASSGAHGILNSNYGYTF
D gene: -
V gene: TRBV28
J gene: TRBJ1-2
clone size: once

CDR3 DNA: TGTGCCAGCAGCTCATCATACATGGGCTATGGCTACACCTTC
CDR3 protein: CASSSSYMGYGYTF
D gene: -
V gene: TRBV6-2/TRBV6-3
J gene: TRBJ1-2
clone size: -

CDR3 DNA: TGTGCCAGCTTGAGGGACAGGCCCTATAATTCACCCCTCCACTTT
CDR3 protein: CASLRDRPYNSPLHF
D gene: TRBD1
V gene: TRBV2
J gene: TRBJ1-6
clone size: -

CDR3 DNA: TGTGCCGAGGGGGCGCAGGGGGCCAAAAACATTCAGTACTTC
CDR3 protein: CAEGAQGAKNIQYF
D gene: TRBD1
V gene: TRBV2
J gene: TRBJ2-4
clone size: -

CDR3 DNA: TGTGCCAGCAGCTTAGAGGTTGGCACTGAAGCTTTCTTT
CDR3 protein: CASSLEVGTEAFF
D gene: -
V gene: TRBV7-9
J gene: TRBJ1-1
clone size: -

CDR3 DNA: TGCAGCGCCCTGAGGGCTGGGAACACTGAAGCTTTCTTT
CDR3 protein: CSALRAGNTEAFF
D gene: -
V gene: TRBV29-1
J gene: TRBJ1-1
clone size: -

CDR3 DNA: TGTGCCAGCAGTTTATTCGCAGTCGCTAACACTGAAGCTTTCTTT
CDR3 protein: CASSLFAVANTEAFF
D gene: -
V gene: TRBV27
J gene: TRBJ1-1
clone size: once

CDR3 DNA: TGCAGCGTTGAAGATCACGAGCGGGGGGGCGGTACGCAGTATTTT
CDR3 protein: CSVEDHERGGGTQYF
D gene: TRBD2
V gene: TRBV29-1
J gene: TRBJ2-3
clone size: -

CDR3 DNA: TGTGCCAGTATGAAGGGGAAGAACACCGGGGAGCTGTTTTTT
CDR3 protein: CASMKGKNTGELFF
D gene: -
V gene: TRBV19
J gene: TRBJ2-2
clone size: -

CDR3 DNA: TGCGCCAGCGGGACAGGGGACACCTACGAGCAGTACTTC
CDR3 protein: CASGTGDTYEQYF
D gene: TRBD1
V gene: TRBV5-1
J gene: TRBJ2-7
clone size: -

CDR3 DNA: TGCAGCGTTTTTCGGACAGGGTATGGGGAGCAGTACTTC
CDR3 protein: CSVFRTGYGEQYF
D gene: TRBD1
V gene: TRBV29-1
J gene: TRBJ2-7
clone size: -

CDR3 DNA: TGCGCCAGCAGCCAAGGAGTAAGCTCTGGAAACACCATATATTTT
CDR3 protein: CASSQGVSSGNTIYF
D gene: -
V gene: TRBV4-3
J gene: TRBJ1-3
clone size: -

CDR3 DNA: TGTGCCAGCAGCATGACAGGGAACACTGAAGCTTTCTTT
CDR3 protein: CASSMTGNTEAFF
D gene: -
V gene: TRBV7-2
J gene: TRBJ1-1
clone size: -

CDR3 DNA: TGTGCCAGCAGTTTATGGTCAGGGGTCCCATGGGGGTACGAGCAGTACTTC
CDR3 protein: CASSLWSGVPWGYEQYF
D gene: -
V gene: TRBV28
J gene: TRBJ2-7
clone size: -

CDR3 DNA: TGTGCCAGCAGTGAAGCCGGGACAGCAAATCAGCCCCAGCATTTT
CDR3 protein: CASSEAGTANQPQHF
D gene: TRBD1
V gene: TRBV6-1
J gene: TRBJ1-5
clone size: -

CDR3 DNA: TGTGCCAGCAGCCGGACTAGCGGGGTGGACAATGAGCAGTTCTTC
CDR3 protein: CASSRTSGVDNEQFF
D gene: TRBD2
V gene: TRBV7-3
J gene: TRBJ2-1
clone size: -

CDR3 DNA: TGTGCCAGCAGTGAAGGGGGGATCATCTACGAGCAGTACTTC
CDR3 protein: CASSEGGIIYEQYF
D gene: -
V gene: TRBV6-1
J gene: TRBJ2-7
clone size: -

CDR3 DNA: TGTGCCAGCAGTTGGACAGGGCAGTGGTACTTC
CDR3 protein: CASSWTGQWYF
D gene: TRBD1
V gene: TRBV6-2/TRBV6-3
J gene: TRBJ2-7
clone size: -

CDR3 DNA: TGTGCCAGCAGCTTACCAGGCTCCTACGAGCAGTACTTC
CDR3 protein: CASSLPGSYEQYF
D gene: -
V gene: TRBV7-3
J gene: TRBJ2-7
clone size: -

CDR3 DNA: TGTGCCAGCAATCTCTTGGGGGGCTCTGGAAACACCATATATTTT
CDR3 protein: CASNLLGGSGNTIYF
D gene: -
V gene: TRBV5-5
J gene: TRBJ1-3
clone size: -

CDR3 DNA: TGTGCCAGCAGCCAAGCCTCTACTTACGAGCAGTACTTC
CDR3 protein: CASSQASTYEQYF
D gene: -
V gene: TRBV14
J gene: TRBJ2-7
clone size: -

CDR3 DNA: TGCGCCAGCAGCCCGTTCGGGGGCACTGAAGCTTTCTTT
CDR3 protein: CASSPFGGTEAFF
D gene: -
V gene: TRBV4-3
J gene: TRBJ1-1
clone size: -

CDR3 DNA: TGTGCCAGCAGCTTATCACCCTATAATTCACCCCTCCACTTT
CDR3 protein: CASSLSPYNSPLHF
D gene: -
V gene: TRBV13
J gene: TRBJ1-6
clone size: once

CDR3 DNA: TGCGCCAGCAGCTTGGGGGAGTATGAGCAGTTCTTC
CDR3 protein: CASSLGEYEQFF
D gene: -
V gene: TRBV5-1
J gene: TRBJ2-1
clone size: -

CDR3 DNA: TGTGCCAGCAGCTTCGCTGGGGTAGAGACCCAGTACTTC
CDR3 protein: CASSFAGVETQYF
D gene: -
V gene: TRBV7-7
J gene: TRBJ2-5
clone size: -

CDR3 DNA: TGTGCCAGCAGTGACGGTCTGACCTACGAGCAGTACTTC
CDR3 protein: CASSDGLTYEQYF
D gene: -
V gene: TRBV6-1
J gene: TRBJ2-7
clone size: -

CDR3 DNA: TGTGCCAGCAGCCGGGGACAAATCTACGAGCAGTACTTC
CDR3 protein: CASSRGQIYEQYF
D gene: -
V gene: TRBV7-8
J gene: TRBJ2-7
clone size: -

CDR3 DNA: TGTGCCAGCAGCCCCTTGGGAGGGAGACAGAGCACAGATACGCAGTATTTT
CDR3 protein: CASSPLGGRQSTDTQYF
D gene: TRBD2
V gene: TRBV3-1/TRBV3-2
J gene: TRBJ2-3
clone size: -

CDR3 DNA: TGTGCCAGCAGCTTAGTCGTGGGACCGAGCTCCTACGAGCAGTACTTC
CDR3 protein: CASSLVVGPSSYEQYF
D gene: -
V gene: TRBV7-9
J gene: TRBJ2-7
clone size: -

CDR3 DNA: TGCAGCGTTGATGGGGTGCTAGCCGGAGTTTCGCACAATGAGCAGTTCTTC
CDR3 protein: CSVDGVLAGVSHNEQFF
D gene: -
V gene: TRBV29-1
J gene: TRBJ2-1
clone size: -

CDR3 DNA: TGTGCCAGCAGGCCCTTGCTGAACACTGAAGCTTTCTTT
CDR3 protein: CASRPLLNTEAFF
D gene: -
V gene: TRBV5-4
J gene: TRBJ1-1
clone size: few

CDR3 DNA: TGTGCCAGCAGCGTGGAGCCCCCGGGACAGATCTCCTACGAGCAGTACTTC
CDR3 protein: CASSVEPPGQISYEQYF
D gene: TRBD1
V gene: TRBV7-3
J gene: TRBJ2-7
clone size: -

CDR3 DNA: TGTGCCAGCAGTGAAGCGCGGCCGACGAGTCAGTACTTC
CDR3 protein: CASSEARPTSQYF
D gene: -
V gene: TRBV6-1
J gene: TRBJ2-7
clone size: -

CDR3 DNA: TGTGCCAGCAGTCCAACCGGGAGATTGATGAGCGGGAGTTCCGGGCAGTACTTC
CDR3 protein: CASSPTGRLMSGSSGQYF
D gene: TRBD2
V gene: TRBV27
J gene: TRBJ2-7
clone size: -

CDR3 DNA: TGCGCCAGCAGCTTGGTTGGCAGCTCCTATAATTCACCCCTCCACTTT
CDR3 protein: CASSLVGSSYNSPLHF
D gene: -
V gene: TRBV5-1
J gene: TRBJ1-6
clone size: -

CDR3 DNA: TGTGCCAGCAGTCCTGAGGCCCGCGGAGAAAAACTGTTTTTT
CDR3 protein: CASSPEARGEKLFF
D gene: -
V gene: TRBV4-2
J gene: TRBJ1-4
clone size: -

CDR3 DNA: TGTGCCTGGAGTGTAAGGAGGTTAGGTTTTGAGCAGTACTTC
CDR3 protein: CAWSVRRLGFEQYF
D gene: -
V gene: TRBV30
J gene: TRBJ2-7
clone size: -

CDR3 DNA: TGTGCCAGCAGCTTAGCACTAGGGAGTTACTACGAGCAGTACTTC
CDR3 protein: CASSLALGSYYEQYF
D gene: -
V gene: TRBV7-9
J gene: TRBJ2-7
clone size: -

CDR3 DNA: TGTGCCAGCTCACCAGAGGGGAGAGGTTCACCCCTCCACTTT
CDR3 protein: CASSPEGRGSPLHF
D gene: -
V gene: TRBV18
J gene: TRBJ1-6
clone size: -

CDR3 DNA: TGTGCCAGCAGCCTTATGGCGGCTTATGAGACCCAGTACTTC
CDR3 protein: CASSLMAAYETQYF
D gene: -
V gene: TRBV13
J gene: TRBJ2-5
clone size: -

CDR3 DNA: TGCGCCAGCAGCCTCCAACCCGGGTTCGGGGAGCTGTTTTTT
CDR3 protein: CASSLQPGFGELFF
D gene: -
V gene: TRBV4-3
J gene: TRBJ2-2
clone size: -

CDR3 DNA: TGCAGTGCTAGGTTAGTCCCCTTAGAGTTCTTC
CDR3 protein: CSARLVPLEFF
D gene: -
V gene: TRBV20-1
J gene: TRBJ2-1
clone size: -

CDR3 DNA: TGTGCCAGCAGCCTGGACCCGGGGGTATCCTACGAGCAGTACTTC
CDR3 protein: CASSLDPGVSYEQYF
D gene: -
V gene: TRBV5-4
J gene: TRBJ2-7
clone size: -

CDR3 DNA: TGTGCCAGCAGTTTATGGGGACAGGGGCTAACCTACGAGCAGTACTTC
CDR3 protein: CASSLWGQGLTYEQYF
D gene: TRBD1
V gene: TRBV27
J gene: TRBJ2-7
clone size: -

CDR3 DNA: TGTGCCAGCAGCTCCTCGACAGGGGTTAGCAATCAGCCCCAGCATTTT
CDR3 protein: CASSSSTGVSNQPQHF
D gene: TRBD1
V gene: TRBV7-9
J gene: TRBJ1-5
clone size: -

CDR3 DNA: TGTGCCAGCAGCTCCGCATCTGCGGGTTTAAGGGGTTTCAATGAGCAGTTCTTC
CDR3 protein: CASSSASAGLRGFNEQFF
D gene: -
V gene: TRBV7-3
J gene: TRBJ2-1
clone size: -

CDR3 DNA: TGTGCCAGCAGCCCCCGGACGGAGAGCTATGGCTACACCTTC
CDR3 protein: CASSPRTESYGYTF
D gene: -
V gene: TRBV6-6
J gene: TRBJ1-2
clone size: -